This T cell receptor beta chain was recovered during a study of human T cells and chemical hapten exposure (dated by TCRdb to the early 2020s). Study-wide context: For sensitization, 2% DPC in acetone was applied to an approximately 2 cm by approximately 2 cm area of upper inner arm skin. Throughout the study period of around 24 weeks, patients also received therapeutic DPC doses to the scalp every week. Patch testing was done on the upper back using Finn chambers containing 0.01% DPC, and results were scored after 6 days according to International Contact Dermatitis Research Group standards. The patient cohort, mostly female, included alopecia areata with under or over 50% scalp involvement, alopecia totalis and alopecia universalis. The libraries were sequenced as a pool, and the TCR yield per sample differed mostly because of small variations in library volumes within the pool. This study followed changes in the peripheral blood TCR repertoire in vivo during primary and secondary sensitization of alopecia patients to the hapten diphenylcyclopropenone (DPC). Blood samples were taken from patients before sensitization (week 0) and at 2, 6 and about 24 weeks after DPC sensitization. Blood for TCR sequencing was provided by twenty-nine alopecia patients at one to four time points (pre-sensitization, 2, 6 and 24 weeks).

This clonotype has only a few counts. Its antigen specificity is not known. Base quality data are lacking; no much larger clone is found one base away. The full study reports these points: Patch test score correlated positively with the number of PT1 expanded TCRs, reaching significance at thresholds 8, 16 and 32 but not at 4. After repeated subsampling, changes were observed in the strength of the expansion versus patch-test correlation and in the threshold at which the correlation became significant. Because every patient had alopecia, a presumed autoimmune disease, the patients' immune response might differ from that of healthy individuals. Compared with pre-sensitization or healthy control sets, expanded TCRs formed significantly more large CDR3 similarity clusters, which is consistent with antigen-driven responses. The number of TCRs above 1 in 1000 frequency did not change with DPC sensitization; there was no evidence of global repertoire structure alterations.

During library preparation, unique molecular identifiers were attached to individual cDNA molecules so that TCRs could be counted in a quantitative, reproducible way. For every blood RNA sample, sequencing covered both the TCR alpha and TCR beta chains. Per the source publication's procedure: Samples had a median of roughly 87,000 TCRs, with a range from roughly 20,000 to 690,600. The Decombinator software suite was used to annotate V, J and CDR3 in the TCR reads. For PS versus PT1 abundance plots, all samples were subsampled to the same number of TCRs (28,000). TCRs were defined as expanded if absent before sensitization and observed at least eight times at the 2-week time point. TCRdb reprocessing: public reads trimmed at Q25 with fastp, clones called with MiXCR, in-frame beta chains kept. Every distinct CDR3 protein forms one entry, paired with its most common genes and DNA. TCRdb assigned the V and J calls; the authors' analysis was not used. The table for this sample lists about 2,500 distinct CDR3 sequences; less than 50% of them were counted only once. The ten largest clones capture around 9.9% of the sample.

The sample's treatment or condition label, decoded: therapeutic diphenylcyclopropenone sensitization with weekly scalp DPC. Blood at each patch-test visit was drawn before the patch test was applied. Eligible patients were aged 18 to 70, diagnosed with alopecia, deemed suitable for DPC therapy, and excluded if pregnant. Unfractionated whole blood was collected in Tempus Blood RNA tubes, and total RNA was extracted from that blood. This sequence originates from an adult with alopecia areata. Some clones in this sample may be carry-over from other donors' samples. This table probably holds off-target reads from a library built for another chain. The input for sequencing was whole blood, taken before DPC sensitization or 2, 6, or about 24 weeks after (not recorded which).

The CDR3 protein is CASSFYSGVEQYF. The DNA is TGTGCCAGCAGTTTTTATAGCGGGGTCGAGCAGTACTTC. The chain couples TRBV6-2 or TRBV6-3 to TRBJ2-7; 8 of the junction bases match TRBD2. V is pruned by 4 bases and J by 6 bases, leaving 5 bases of the junction without a gene match. The germline V gene encodes CDR1 MNHEY and CDR2 SVGEGT. There are 13 amino acids in the CDR3, from cysteine to phenylalanine inclusive. CDR3 DNA is the only sequence kept; it has 39 bases, read in frame from the first base.